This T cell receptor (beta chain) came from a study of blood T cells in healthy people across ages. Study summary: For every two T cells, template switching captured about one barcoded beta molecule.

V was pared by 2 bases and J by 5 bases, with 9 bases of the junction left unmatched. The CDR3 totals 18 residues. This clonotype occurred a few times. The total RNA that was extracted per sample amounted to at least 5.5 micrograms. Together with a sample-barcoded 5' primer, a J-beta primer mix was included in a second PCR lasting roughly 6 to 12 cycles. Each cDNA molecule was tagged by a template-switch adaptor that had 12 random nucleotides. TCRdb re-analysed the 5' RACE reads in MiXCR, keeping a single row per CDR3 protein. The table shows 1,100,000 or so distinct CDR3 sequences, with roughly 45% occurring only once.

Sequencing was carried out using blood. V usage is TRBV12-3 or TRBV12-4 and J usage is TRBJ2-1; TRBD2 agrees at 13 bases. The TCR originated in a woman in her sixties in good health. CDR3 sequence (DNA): TGTGCCAGCAGTTTACCCCCACCGGGACTAGCGGGGAACAATGAGCAGTTCTTC. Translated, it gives CASSLPPPGLAGNNEQFF.